This TCR beta chain stems from a study of control samples from healthy donors and cancer patients. The assay was immunoSEQ multiplex PCR, and TCRdb's table has in-frame clones only and misses some. The sample gives 180,000 or so clones, around 93% of which show up once; over 4% is in the top ten. Sequenced material: blood. The sequence was obtained from a woman aged 60-70 years in good health.

The CDR3 DNA is TGTGCCAGCACGTTTCTGGCAGGGGGCACTGAAGCTTTCTTT. This translates into CASTFLAGGTEAFF. The rearrangement uses TRBV6-6 and TRBJ1-1; 7 nucleotides agree with TRBD1. CDR3 length equals 14 residues. The V segment lost 7 bases and the J segment 4 bases; nucleotides outside the gene matches: 9. Looked up from germline, CDR1 is MNHNY and CDR2 is SVGAGI (reference sequence).